What follows are 9 T cell receptor beta chains derived from one specimen sequenced in a study of blood T cells in healthy people across ages. A second roughly 7 to 12 cycle PCR used barcoded and J-beta primers. Each CDR3 protein gets one entry after TCRdb re-called the 5' RACE reads with MiXCR. The data hold 600,000 or so distinct CDR3 sequences, with around a fifth observed a single time. The sample comprised blood. Every receptor here comes from a man between 65 and 79 years old in good health.

The CDR3 region is CASSATGGHQPQHF. CDR3 DNA: TGTGCCAGCAGCGCCACAGGGGGTCATCAGCCCCAGCATTTT. The chain has TRBV2 and TRBJ1-5; TRBD1 agrees at 8 bases. CDR3 length: 14 amino acids. Germline V CDR1 and CDR2: SNHLY, FYNNEI. J gave up 5 bases and V 6 bases, and 6 bases lay outside the gene matches.

This clonotype has a handful of counts. The chain recombines TRBV20-1 with TRBJ2-1, with TRBD2 matching 7 bases. Trimming cost V 3 bases and J 7 bases; bases outside gene matches: 9. The CDR3 is 14 residues long. The germline gives CDR1 DFQATT, CDR2 SNEGSKA (reference sequence). CDR3 region: CSARLRESSNEQFF. The DNA for the CDR3 is TGCAGTGCTAGGCTGCGGGAGTCTTCGAATGAGCAGTTCTTC.

This clonotype was observed a few times. At one end, the junction sequence differs from germline, possibly due to a read error. The chain combines TRBV28 with TRBJ2-6; TRBD1 might be the D (6 bases). The CDR3 is made up of 15 amino acids. In germline, CDR1 is MDHEN, CDR2 SYDVKM. The CDR3 DNA sequence: TGTGCCGGCAGTAGCAGGGGCCTTGGGGCCAACGTCCTGACTTTC. This gives the protein CAGSSRGLGANVLTF.

This clonotype was seen more than once but under ten times. The V gene is TRBV2, the J gene TRBJ2-1; 9 nucleotides line up with TRBD2. The CDR3 covers 16 residues. J gave up 6 bases and V 2 bases, and 8 bases lay outside the gene matches. Germline V lookup: CDR1 SNHLY, CDR2 FYNNEI. CDR3 sequence reads: CASSELAGSSGNEQFF. CDR3 nucleotides: TGTGCCAGCAGTGAACTAGCGGGGTCTTCTGGCAATGAGCAGTTCTTC.

This clonotype appeared a few times. This chain uses TRBV4-3 with TRBJ2-2; tentative D call: TRBD2 (6 bases). The germline V gene has CDR1 LGHNA and CDR2 YSLEER. V was shortened by 0 bases and J by 6 bases, with 8 bases between the two germline ends. The CDR3 length is 14 residues. In DNA, the CDR3 is TGCGCCAGCAGCCAAGATGGGAGGTCCGGGGAGCTGTTTTTT. Its protein is CASSQDGRSGELFF.

This clonotype was counted only a few times. This sequence joins TRBV20-1 and TRBJ2-5; TRBD2 is a possible D gene (5 bases). The V gene's germline CDR1 is DFQATT and CDR2 SNEGSKA (reference sequence). V dropped 0 bases and J dropped 7 bases, with 15 bases sitting between them. This CDR3 has 14 amino acids. The CDR3: CSARDPLATGTQYF. CDR3 DNA sequence: TGCAGTGCTAGAGACCCGCTAGCTACGGGGACCCAGTACTTC.

This clonotype appeared once. J is TRBJ2-3 and V is TRBV21-1; TRBD1 is the table's D call and was not checked against the DNA. TRBV21-1 is listed as a pseudogene. This CDR3 has 15 residues. The CDR3: CASSKPEGSTDTQYF. DNA for the CDR3: TGTGCCAGCAGCAAACCCGAGGGGAGCACAGATACGCAGTATTTT.

Only a few counts were recorded for this clonotype. The CDR3 nucleotides are TGCAGCGTTGCTGTACCCACGGGCACTAACTATGGCTACACCTTC. It codes for CSVAVPTGTNYGYTF. The V gene is TRBV29-1, the J gene TRBJ1-2; D is unclear. Germline CDR1 and CDR2: SQVTM and ANQGSEA. The CDR3 covers 15 residues. Trimming left V 4 bases short and J 0 bases short, with 15 bases between.

The rearrangement uses TRBV20-1 and TRBJ2-3; possible D gene TRBD2, 7 bases. V was shortened by 5 bases and J by 0 bases, with 18 bases between the two germline ends. CDR1 and CDR2 (germline): DFQATT, SNEGSKA (reference sequence). The CDR3 sequence is 16 residues long. CDR3 loop: CSAQGGDYASTDTQYF. Here the CDR3 DNA reads TGCAGTGCTCAAGGGGGGGACTATGCCAGCACAGATACGCAGTATTTT.